This T cell receptor (beta chain) was recorded in a study of blood T cell repertoires in COVID-19 (dated by TCRdb to 2020 to 2022). In the study overall: Samples from collaborators originated in the United States, Italy and Spain and spanned both the acute and convalescent phases of COVID-19. The material from the prospective study consisted of cDNA or gDNA derived from T cells, B-cell-depleted T cells, or PBMCs. Subjects who had been exposed to COVID-19, were actively infected with it, or had recovered from it provided the deeply sampled blood TCRbeta repertoires that made up the dataset. A freely available public database, intended as a resource for researchers studying the immune response to SARS-CoV-2, is where the repertoires were released. Samples came from the ongoing ImmuneRACE study (first 160 participants) plus 1,254 subjects from 6 global collaborators. The sample metadata nearly always contained a de-identified subject ID, COVID-19 status, age in years and sex. Where available, HLA class I and class II types were obtained from metadata supplied by the sample provider rather than from assay-based typing.

For this clone: Its antigen is still unknown. No base-level quality is on record; no much larger clone is a single base apart.

Broad study findings and their caveats: How much clinical and demographic metadata was included differed by source and by participant, and the metadata was provided uncurated.

Each collaborating institution followed its own protocols to collect whole blood in K2EDTA tubes. For TCRbeta analysis, collaborators shipped samples in one of three forms: frozen whole blood, isolated PBMCs, or DNA extracted from either of those sample types. TCRbeta CDR3 regions were amplified from genomic DNA by means of the immunoSEQ Assay, a bias-controlled multiplex PCR. The study's own analysis went as follows. The number of nucleated cells in each sample was estimated from the amplification of reference gene primers within the assay. To quantify the absolute abundance of each unique TCRbeta CDR3 rearrangement, sequence reads were collapsed and filtered. For each sample, productive Simpson clonality was calculated as the square root of Simpson's diversity index across productive rearrangements. This immuneACCESS table, as held by TCRdb, lists in-frame sequences with V and J called but not all clones. Of the missing ones, under half trace to an unresolved V gene in checked studies; the others have no known cause. That table is the source of V, J and clone size, and D and trimming were worked out from the DNA. The sample table contains 20,000 or so clones; only one count was recorded for 88% of them. The ten largest clones represent 3% to 3.5% of the sample.

This sequence was found in a human donor in a cohort sampled during active COVID-19. Sequenced sample: peripheral blood.

In nucleotides, the sequence is TGTGCCAGCACCCTCGGGACAGCCTCCTACGAGCAGTACTTC. It translates to CASTLGTASYEQYF. The sequence is built from TRBV7-9 and TRBJ2-7; 7 central bases correspond to TRBD1. The germline V and J ends show losses of 7 bases and 0 bases respectively, and no gene match explains 6 bases of the junction. From cysteine to phenylalanine, the CDR3 is 14 amino acids long. Only the CDR3 DNA stays, 42 bases, in frame from base 1. Sequences SEHNR (CDR1) and FQNEAQ (CDR2) are obtained from the germline V gene (reference sequence).